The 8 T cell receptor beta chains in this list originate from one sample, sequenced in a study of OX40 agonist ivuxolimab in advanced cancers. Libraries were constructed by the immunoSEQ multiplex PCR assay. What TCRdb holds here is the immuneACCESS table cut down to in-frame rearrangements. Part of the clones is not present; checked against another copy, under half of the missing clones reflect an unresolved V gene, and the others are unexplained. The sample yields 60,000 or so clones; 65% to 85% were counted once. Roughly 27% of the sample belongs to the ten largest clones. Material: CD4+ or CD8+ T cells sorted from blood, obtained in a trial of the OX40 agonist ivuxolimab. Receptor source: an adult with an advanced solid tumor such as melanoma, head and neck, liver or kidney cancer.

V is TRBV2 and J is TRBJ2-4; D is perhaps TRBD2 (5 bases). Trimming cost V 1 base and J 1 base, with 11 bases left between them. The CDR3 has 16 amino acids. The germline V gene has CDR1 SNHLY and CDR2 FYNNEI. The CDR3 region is CASSEERVRAKNIQYF. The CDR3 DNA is TGTGCCAGCAGTGAAGAGAGGGTTAGGGCCAAAAACATTCAGTACTTC.

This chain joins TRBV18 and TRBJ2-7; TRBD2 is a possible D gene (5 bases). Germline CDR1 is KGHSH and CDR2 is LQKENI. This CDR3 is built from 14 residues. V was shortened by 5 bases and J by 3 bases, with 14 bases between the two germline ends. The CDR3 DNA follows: TGTGCCAGCTCATCTCTAGCTGAAATCTACGAGCAGTACTTC. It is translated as CASSSLAEIYEQYF.

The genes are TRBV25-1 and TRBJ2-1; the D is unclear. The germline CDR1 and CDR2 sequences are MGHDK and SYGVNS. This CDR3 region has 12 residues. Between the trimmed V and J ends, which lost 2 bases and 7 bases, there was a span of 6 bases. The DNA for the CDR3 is TGTGCCAGCAGTGAACGGTCTAATGAGCAGTTCTTC. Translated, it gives CASSERSNEQFF.

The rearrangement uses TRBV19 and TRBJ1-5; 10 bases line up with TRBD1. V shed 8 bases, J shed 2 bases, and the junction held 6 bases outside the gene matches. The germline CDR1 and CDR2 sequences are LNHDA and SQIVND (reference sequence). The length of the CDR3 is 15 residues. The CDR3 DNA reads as TGTGCCAGTCGACAGGGGGCTTCGGGCAATCAGCCCCAGCATTTT. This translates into CASRQGASGNQPQHF.

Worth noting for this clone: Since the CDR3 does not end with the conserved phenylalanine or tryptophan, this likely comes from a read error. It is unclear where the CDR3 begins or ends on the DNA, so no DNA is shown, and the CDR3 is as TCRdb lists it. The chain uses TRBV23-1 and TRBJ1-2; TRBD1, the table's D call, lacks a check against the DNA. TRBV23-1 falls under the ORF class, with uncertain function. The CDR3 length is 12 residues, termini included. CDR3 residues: CASSQKGSLDRS.

CDR3 protein: CASRYSGSGADTQYF. The CDR3 bases are TGCGCCAGCCGCTATAGCGGGAGTGGTGCAGATACGCAGTATTTT. V usage is TRBV5-1 and J usage is TRBJ2-3; 9 bases are a match to TRBD2. V lost 7 bases and J lost 4; bases outside the gene matches: 10. This CDR3 is 15 amino acids long. Germline-derived CDR1 and CDR2 are SGHRS and YFSETQ.

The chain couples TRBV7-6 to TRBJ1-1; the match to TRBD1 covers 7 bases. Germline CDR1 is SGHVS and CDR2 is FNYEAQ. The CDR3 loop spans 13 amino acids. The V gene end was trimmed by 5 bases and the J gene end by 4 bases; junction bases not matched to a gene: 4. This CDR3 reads CASSPYRGTEAFF. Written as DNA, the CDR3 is TGTGCCAGCAGCCCCTACAGGGGCACTGAAGCTTTCTTT.

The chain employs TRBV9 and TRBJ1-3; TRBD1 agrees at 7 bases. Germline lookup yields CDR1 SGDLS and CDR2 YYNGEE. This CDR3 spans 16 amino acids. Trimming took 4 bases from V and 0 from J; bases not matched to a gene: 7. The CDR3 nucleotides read TGTGCCAGCAGCCGGCCGGGACAGAGCTCTGGAAACACCATATATTTT. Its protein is CASSRPGQSSGNTIYF. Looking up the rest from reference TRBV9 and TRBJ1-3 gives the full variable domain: DSGVTQTPKHLITATGQRVTLRCSPRSGDLSVYWYQQSLDQGLQFLIQYYNGEERAKGNILERFSAQQFPDLHSELNLSSLELGDSALYFCASSRPGQSSGNTIYFGEGSWLTVV.